This TCR beta chain comes out of a study of technical replicates of blood from a few donors. Germline CDR1 and CDR2: SGHNT and YYREEE (reference sequence). V was cut by 6 bases and J by 5 bases, with 20 bases left in between. CDR3 length equals 15 residues. This clone was detected only once. Clones were sequenced by immunoSEQ multiplex PCR, and TCRdb holds only the in-frame ones, with some missing. The table has around 100,000 clones, 96% seen once. This TCR came from a human donor in good health. Sequenced input: T cells isolated from PBMCs. The chain couples TRBV5-4 to TRBJ1-2; D possibly corresponds to TRBD1 (6 bases). The CDR3 DNA reads as TGTGCCAGCAAGGAGCAGGGGCTACTCTCTTATGGCTACACCTTC. Protein: CASKEQGLLSYGYTF.